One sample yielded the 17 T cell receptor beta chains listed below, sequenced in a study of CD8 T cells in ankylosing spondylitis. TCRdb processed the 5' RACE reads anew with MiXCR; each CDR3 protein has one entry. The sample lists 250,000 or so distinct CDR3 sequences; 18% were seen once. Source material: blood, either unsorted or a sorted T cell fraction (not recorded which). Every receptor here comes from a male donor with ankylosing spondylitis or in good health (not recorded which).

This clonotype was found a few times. Here the CDR3 DNA reads TGTGCCAGCAGCCGATGGATTAGCGGGAGGGCGGATGAGCAGTTCTTC. Translated: CASSRWISGRADEQFF. The chain recombines TRBV7-9 with TRBJ2-1, with TRBD2 matching over 11 bases. V gave up 5 bases and J gave up 8 bases; unmatched junction bases: 11. Germline values: CDR1 SEHNR, CDR2 FQNEAQ (reference sequence). The CDR3 is 16 amino acids.

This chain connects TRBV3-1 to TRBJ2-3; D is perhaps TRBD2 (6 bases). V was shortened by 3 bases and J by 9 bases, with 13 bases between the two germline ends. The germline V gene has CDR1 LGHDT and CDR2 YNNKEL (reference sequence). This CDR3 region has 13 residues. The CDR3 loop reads CASSHELATTQYF. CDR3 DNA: TGTGCCAGCAGCCATGAGCTAGCGACCACGCAGTATTTT.

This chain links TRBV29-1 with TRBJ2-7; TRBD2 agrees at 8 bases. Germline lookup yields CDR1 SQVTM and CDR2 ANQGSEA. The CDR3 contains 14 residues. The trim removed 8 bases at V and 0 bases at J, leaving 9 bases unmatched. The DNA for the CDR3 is TGCAGCATACAAGCGGGAGATCACTCCTACGAGCAGTACTTC. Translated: CSIQAGDHSYEQYF.

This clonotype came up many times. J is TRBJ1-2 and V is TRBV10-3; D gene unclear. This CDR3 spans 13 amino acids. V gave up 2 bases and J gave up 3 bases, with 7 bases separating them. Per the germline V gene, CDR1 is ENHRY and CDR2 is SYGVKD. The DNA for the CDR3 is TGTGCCATCAGTGAGACAGACGACTATGGCTACACCTTC. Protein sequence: CAISETDDYGYTF.

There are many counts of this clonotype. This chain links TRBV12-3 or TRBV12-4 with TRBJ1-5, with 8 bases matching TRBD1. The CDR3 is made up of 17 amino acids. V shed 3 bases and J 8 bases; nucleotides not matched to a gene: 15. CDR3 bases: TGTGCCAGCAGTTTCCGCCCGGACCGACAGGGGAAAGAGCCCCAGCATTTT. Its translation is CASSFRPDRQGKEPQHF.

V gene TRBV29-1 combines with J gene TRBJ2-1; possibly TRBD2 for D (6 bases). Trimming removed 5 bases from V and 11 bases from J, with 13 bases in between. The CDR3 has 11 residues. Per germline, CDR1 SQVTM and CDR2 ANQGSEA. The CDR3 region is CSVPGVDKQFF. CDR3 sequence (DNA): TGCAGCGTTCCGGGAGTGGATAAGCAGTTCTTC.

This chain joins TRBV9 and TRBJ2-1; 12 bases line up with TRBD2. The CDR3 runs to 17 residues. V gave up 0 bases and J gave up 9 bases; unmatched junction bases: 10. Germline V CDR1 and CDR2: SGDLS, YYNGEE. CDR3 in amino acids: CASSVDGRLAGGAEQFF. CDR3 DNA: TGTGCCAGCAGCGTAGATGGTCGGCTAGCGGGAGGGGCTGAGCAGTTCTTC.

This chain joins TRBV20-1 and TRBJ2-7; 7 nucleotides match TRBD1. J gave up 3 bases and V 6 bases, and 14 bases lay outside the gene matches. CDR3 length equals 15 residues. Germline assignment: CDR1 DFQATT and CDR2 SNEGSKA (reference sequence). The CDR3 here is CSAESGTEVHYEQYF. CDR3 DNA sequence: TGCAGTGCGGAAAGTGGGACAGAGGTTCACTACGAGCAGTACTTC.

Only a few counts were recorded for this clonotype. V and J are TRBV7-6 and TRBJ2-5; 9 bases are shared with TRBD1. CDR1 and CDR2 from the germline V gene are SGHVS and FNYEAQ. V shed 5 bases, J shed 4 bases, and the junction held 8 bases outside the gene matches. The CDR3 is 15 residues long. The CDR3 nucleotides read TGTGCCAGCAGCCCTCGGACAGGGGAAGGAGAGACCCAGTACTTC. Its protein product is CASSPRTGEGETQYF.

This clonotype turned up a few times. Written as DNA, the CDR3 is TGTGCCAGCAGCGGACAGGGGTGGGGCGGAGGTGAGCAGTTCTTC. As protein: CASSGQGWGGGEQFF. This rearrangement joins TRBV11-2 to TRBJ2-1, with TRBD1 identical over 9 bases. CDR1 is SGHAT and CDR2 is FQNNGV in the germline V gene. Unmatched junction bases numbered 11, after V lost 5 bases and J lost 9 bases. This CDR3 is 15 amino acids long.

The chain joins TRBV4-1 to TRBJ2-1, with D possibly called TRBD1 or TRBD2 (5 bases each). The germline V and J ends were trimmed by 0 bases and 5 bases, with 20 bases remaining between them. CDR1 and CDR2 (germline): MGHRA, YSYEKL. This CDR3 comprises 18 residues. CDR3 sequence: CASSQEGESLAWDNEQFF. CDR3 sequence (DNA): TGCGCCAGCAGCCAAGAGGGGGAAAGTCTAGCATGGGACAATGAGCAGTTCTTC.

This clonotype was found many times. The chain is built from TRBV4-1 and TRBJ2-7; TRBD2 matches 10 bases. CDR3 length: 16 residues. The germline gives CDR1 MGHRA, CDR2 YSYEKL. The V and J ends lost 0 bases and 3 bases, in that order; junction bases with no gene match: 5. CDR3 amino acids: CASSQDGLAGDYEQYF. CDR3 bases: TGCGCCAGCAGCCAAGACGGCCTAGCGGGAGACTACGAGCAGTACTTC.

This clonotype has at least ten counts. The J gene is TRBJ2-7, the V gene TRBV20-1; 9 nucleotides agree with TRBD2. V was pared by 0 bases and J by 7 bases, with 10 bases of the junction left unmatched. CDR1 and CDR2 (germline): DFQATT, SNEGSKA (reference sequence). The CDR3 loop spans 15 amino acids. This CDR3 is CSARDLVAGVLEQYF. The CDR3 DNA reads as TGCAGTGCTAGAGATTTGGTAGCGGGAGTCCTGGAGCAGTACTTC.

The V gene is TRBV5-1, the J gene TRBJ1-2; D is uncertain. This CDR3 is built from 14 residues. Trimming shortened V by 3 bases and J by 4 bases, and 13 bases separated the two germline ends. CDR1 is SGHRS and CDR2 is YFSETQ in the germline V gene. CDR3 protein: CASSWTGFGYGYTF. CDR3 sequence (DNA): TGCGCCAGCAGCTGGACGGGGTTCGGCTATGGCTACACCTTC.

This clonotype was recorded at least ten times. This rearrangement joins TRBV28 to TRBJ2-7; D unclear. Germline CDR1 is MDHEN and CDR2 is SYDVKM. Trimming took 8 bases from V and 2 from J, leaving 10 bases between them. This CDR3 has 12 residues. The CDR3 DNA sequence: TGTGCCAGCCTGCGCGAGCCCTACGAGCAGTACTTC. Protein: CASLREPYEQYF.

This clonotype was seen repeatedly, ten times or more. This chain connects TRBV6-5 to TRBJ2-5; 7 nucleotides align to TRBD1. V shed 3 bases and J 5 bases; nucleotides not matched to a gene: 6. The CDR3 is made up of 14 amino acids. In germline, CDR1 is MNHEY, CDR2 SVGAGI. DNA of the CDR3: TGTGCCAGCAGTTATGGCCTAGGGGGCGAGACCCAGTACTTC. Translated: CASSYGLGGETQYF.

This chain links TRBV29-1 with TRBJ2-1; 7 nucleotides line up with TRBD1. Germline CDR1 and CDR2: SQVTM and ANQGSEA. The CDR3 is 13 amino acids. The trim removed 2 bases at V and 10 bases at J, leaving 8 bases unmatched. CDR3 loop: CSVEIGTAWEQFF. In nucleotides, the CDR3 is TGCAGCGTTGAAATCGGGACAGCTTGGGAGCAGTTCTTC.